The 26 T cell receptor beta chains below all came from one sample that was sequenced in a study of blood T cell repertoires in COVID-19. Generated by immunoSEQ multiplex PCR, the TCRdb table keeps only in-frame clones and is missing some. This table holds about 260,000 clones, about 86% found once. The specimen sequenced was peripheral blood. The receptors come from a man aged 25 to 40 with active or convalescent COVID-19.

V and J are TRBV9 and TRBJ2-2; D is ambiguous. Germline CDR1 SGDLS, CDR2 YYNGEE. Trimming left V 2 bases short and J 8 bases short, with 10 bases between. The CDR3 consists of 13 residues. Written as DNA, the CDR3 is TGTGCCAGCAGCGTGGGCGAGAAAGGGGAGCTGTTTTTT. Amino acid sequence: CASSVGEKGELFF.

The V and J genes are TRBV5-1 and TRBJ1-1; D unresolved. The V end lost 1 base, the J end lost 0 bases, and 10 bases lay between the germline ends. This CDR3 has 15 amino acids. Germline V gene sequence: CDR1 SGHRS, CDR2 YFSETQ. The CDR3 DNA reads as TGCGCCAGCAGCTTGCTCATGGGCATGAACACTGAAGCTTTCTTT. This sequence encodes CASSLLMGMNTEAFF.

The chain is built from TRBV19 and TRBJ2-5; maybe TRBD2 (6 bases). The V end was cut by 5 bases, the J end by 4 bases, with 14 bases between. The germline gives CDR1 LNHDA, CDR2 SQIVND (reference sequence). The CDR3 has 14 amino acids. The CDR3 is CASSPPRGGETQYF. For the CDR3, the DNA is TGTGCCAGTAGTCCCCCGCGGGGTGGAGAGACCCAGTACTTC.

The J gene is TRBJ2-5, the V gene TRBV5-4; 7 positions match TRBD2. CDR1 and CDR2 from the germline V gene are SGHNT and YYREEE (reference sequence). Trimming at V came to 3 bases and at J to 0 bases, leaving 5 bases not matched to a gene. There are 15 residues in the CDR3. The CDR3 sequence is CASSSPGGYQETQYF. For the CDR3, the DNA is TGTGCCAGCAGCTCACCCGGGGGGTACCAAGAGACCCAGTACTTC. The full variable domain, in which reference TRBV5-4 and TRBJ2-5 provide the parts outside the CDR3, is ETGVTQSPTHLIKTRGQQVTLRCSSQSGHNTVSWYQQALGQGPQFIFQYYREEENGRGNFPPRFSGLQFPNYSSELNVNALELDDSALYLCASSSPGGYQETQYFGPGTRLLVL.

J is TRBJ1-2 and V is TRBV3-1 (or the pseudogene TRBV3-2); D unclear. The germline CDR1 and CDR2 sequences are LGHDT and YNNKEL (reference sequence). The CDR3 spans 15 residues. Trimming removed 6 bases from V and 4 bases from J, with 18 bases in between. The CDR3: CASRQTGPRGYGYTF. CDR3 coding DNA: TGTGCCAGCAGACAAACGGGTCCACGGGGCTATGGCTACACCTTC.

CDR3 in amino acids: CAWSVSGSQETQYF. CDR3 sequence (DNA): TGTGCCTGGAGTGTTAGCGGGTCTCAAGAGACCCAGTACTTC. V gene TRBV30 combines with J gene TRBJ2-5, with TRBD2 identical over 7 bases. Germline values: CDR1 GTSNPN, CDR2 SVGIG (reference sequence). CDR3 length equals 14 residues. Trimming removed 0 bases from V and 2 bases from J; junction bases left unmatched: 3.

On this clone itself: A read error may produce the germline difference seen at one junction end. V is TRBV6-5 and J is TRBJ2-1, with no clear D. There are 11 residues in the CDR3. The germline gives CDR1 MNHEY, CDR2 SVGAGI. In DNA, the CDR3 is TGTGCCAGCAGTTATAACAACGAGCAGTTCTTC. Protein: CASSYNNEQFF.

Details on this clone: This same CDR3 is encoded by further DNA sequences in the sample. This CDR3 reads CASSQGQGNTIYF. The CDR3 DNA sequence: TGTGCCAGCAGCCAAGGACAGGGAAACACCATATATTTT. The chain combines TRBV3-1 (or the pseudogene TRBV3-2) with TRBJ1-3, with D possibly matching TRBD1 (5 bases). V lost 1 base to trimming and J lost 4 bases, with 5 bases between them. CDR1 LGHDT and CDR2 YNNKEL come from the germline V gene (reference sequence). The CDR3 covers 13 residues.

Written as DNA, the CDR3 is TGTGCCAGCCGCAGGGTGACTAGCACAGATACGCAGTATTTT. It encodes CASRRVTSTDTQYF. The V call is TRBV7-9, the J call TRBJ2-3, with D perhaps matching TRBD1 (5 bases). Germline assignment: CDR1 SEHNR and CDR2 FQNEAQ (reference sequence). The CDR3 sequence is 14 residues long. V was trimmed by 8 bases and J by 0 bases, leaving 12 bases between them.

The rearrangement uses TRBV6-5 and TRBJ2-7; 11 bases are a match to TRBD1. Germline CDR1 reads MNHEY; CDR2 reads SVGAGI. V was pared by 2 bases and J by 7 bases, with 7 bases of the junction left unmatched. This CDR3 is 15 amino acids long. The CDR3 nucleotides are TGTGCCAGCAGTTACACCCCGGGACAGGGGGGAGAGCAGTACTTC. Residues: CASSYTPGQGGEQYF.

The CDR3: CASSGANTVNTEAFF. DNA for the CDR3: TGCGCCAGCAGCGGAGCCAACACGGTAAACACTGAAGCTTTCTTT. The chain joins TRBV4-1 to TRBJ1-1; D call uncertain. Trimming removed 5 bases at V and 2 bases at J, with 15 bases between. The CDR3 runs to 15 residues. Germline V gene data show CDR1 as MGHRA and CDR2 as YSYEKL.

This rearrangement joins TRBV28 to TRBJ2-7; perhaps TRBD1 as D (5 bases). Germline assignment: CDR1 MDHEN and CDR2 SYDVKM. The ends were cut back, 7 bases at V and 3 bases at J, with 7 bases in the middle. The CDR3 extends over 11 amino acids. CDR3 amino acids: CASTDSYEQYF. CDR3 bases: TGTGCCAGCACAGACAGCTACGAGCAGTACTTC.

CDR3 region: CASSIRGDSAQYF. In nucleotides, the CDR3 is TGTGCCAGCTCAATCAGAGGGGACAGCGCCCAGTACTTC. J is TRBJ2-5 and V is TRBV18, with 7 bases identical to TRBD1. The length of the CDR3 is 13 residues. Germline values: CDR1 KGHSH, CDR2 LQKENI. Losses at the gene ends were 5 bases for V and 9 bases for J; bases not matched to a gene: 9.

V gene TRBV5-1 combines with J gene TRBJ1-1, with D perhaps TRBD1 (5 bases). The CDR3 has 10 residues. V was cut by 8 bases and J by 8 bases, with 10 bases left in between. The V gene's germline CDR1 is SGHRS and CDR2 YFSETQ. CDR3 sequence reads: CARGSGEAFF. Here the CDR3 DNA reads TGCGCCAGAGGATCAGGGGAAGCTTTCTTT.

This chain connects TRBV5-6 to TRBJ2-5; D is possibly TRBD2 (6 bases). Germline V gene lookup returns CDR1 SGHDT and CDR2 YYEEEE. V lost 2 bases to trimming and J lost 7 bases, with 12 bases between them. The CDR3 loop spans 13 amino acids. Here the CDR3 reads CASSFWGVRTQYF. CDR3 bases: TGTGCCAGCAGCTTTTGGGGGGTTAGGACCCAGTACTTC.

This clone turned up a few times. The J gene is TRBJ1-3, the V gene TRBV4-3; 7 positions agree with TRBD1. The V and J ends lost 4 bases and 0 bases, in that order; junction bases with no gene match: 6. The CDR3 has 16 residues. Germline V gene data show CDR1 as LGHNA and CDR2 as YSLEER. CDR3 in amino acids: CASSPGQDDSGNTIYF. The CDR3 nucleotides read TGCGCCAGCAGCCCAGGACAGGACGACTCTGGAAACACCATATATTTT.

The chain couples TRBV5-8 to TRBJ1-5; D possibly corresponds to TRBD1 (6 bases). Germline CDR1 reads SGHTS; CDR2 reads YDEGEE. The CDR3 consists of 15 residues. V was clipped by 2 bases and J by 6 bases, with 15 bases between them. The CDR3 DNA reads TGTGCCAGCAGCTTCAACAGGGTTTTCGGTCAGCCCCAGCATTTT. Its protein product is CASSFNRVFGQPQHF.

This chain connects TRBV27 to TRBJ2-7; 15 nucleotides agree with TRBD2. The CDR3 runs 14 residues. V dropped 6 bases and J dropped 9; count of bases not matched to a gene: 6. Per the germline V gene, CDR1 is MNHEY and CDR2 is SMNVEV (reference sequence). The CDR3 DNA follows: TGTGCCAGCAGCCCAGGACTAGCGGGGGGGGTGCAGTACTTC. It translates to CASSPGLAGGVQYF.

The V call is TRBV6-1, the J call TRBJ1-2; D possibly corresponds to TRBD1 (6 bases). V was pared by 1 base and J by 4 bases, with 13 bases between. From germline, CDR1 is MNHNS and CDR2 SASEGT. The CDR3 has 15 amino acids. In DNA form, the CDR3 reads TGTGCCAGCAGTGAAGGGTTGGGGGCGGTCTATGGCTACACCTTC. Its translation: CASSEGLGAVYGYTF.

Concerning this clone: At one boundary the junction diverges from the germline segment, which might be a read error. CDR3 amino acids: CASSEGRGFLYEQYF. As DNA, the CDR3 is TGTGCCAGCAGCGAAGGCAGGGGGTTTTTGTACGAGCAGTACTTC. The J gene is TRBJ2-7, the V gene TRBV6-1; the match to TRBD1 covers 7 bases. Germline V CDR1 and CDR2: MNHNS, SASEGT. The CDR3 covers 15 residues.

Details on this clone: At one end the junction does not follow the germline gene, possibly because of a read error. The chain joins TRBV2 to TRBJ2-7; 7 positions agree with TRBD1. This CDR3 has 15 amino acids. Germline V gene sequence: CDR1 SNHLY, CDR2 FYNNEI. CDR3 sequence (DNA): TGTGCCAGCCGTGAAACGCCGGGACAGACATACGAGCAGTACTTC. It is translated as CASRETPGQTYEQYF.

The chain joins TRBV5-1 to TRBJ2-5, with 7 bases lining up with TRBD2. CDR1 SGHRS and CDR2 YFSETQ come from the germline V gene. J gave up 1 base and V 0 bases, and 6 bases lay outside the gene matches. There are 16 residues in the CDR3. CDR3 in DNA: TGCGCCAGCAGCTTGGAAAAAGGACTAGGCCAAGAGACCCAGTACTTC. It yields the protein CASSLEKGLGQETQYF.

The chain has TRBV5-1 and TRBJ1-1, with 7 positions matching TRBD1. Germline V gene lookup returns CDR1 SGHRS and CDR2 YFSETQ. Trimming removed 1 base from V and 4 bases from J; junction bases left unmatched: 4. The CDR3 spans 14 residues. The CDR3 DNA reads TGCGCCAGCAGCTTGTTGGGACAGATCACTGAAGCTTTCTTT. Protein: CASSLLGQITEAFF.

Only a few counts were recorded for this clone. V usage is TRBV5-5 and J usage is TRBJ1-6; 10 positions agree with TRBD1. The CDR3 has 16 residues. V lost 3 bases to trimming and J lost 10 bases; unmatched junction nucleotides: 10. Germline V gene lookup returns CDR1 SGHKS and CDR2 YYEKEE (reference sequence). The CDR3 coding sequence is TGTGCCAGCAGCTCCCGGGACAGGGGAGGAATCTCACCCCTCCACTTT. It yields the protein CASSSRDRGGISPLHF.

This chain connects TRBV20-1 to TRBJ1-1; possible D gene TRBD1, 5 bases. Germline values: CDR1 DFQATT, CDR2 SNEGSKA (reference sequence). This CDR3 is built from 11 residues. V lost 5 bases and J 9 bases, leaving 13 bases between the germline ends. CDR3 protein: CSASTDFQAFF. As DNA, the CDR3 is TGCAGTGCTTCGACAGATTTTCAAGCTTTCTTT.

The chain recombines TRBV3-1 (or the pseudogene TRBV3-2) with TRBJ2-1; 12 nucleotides agree with TRBD2. The junction had 10 bases not matched to a gene; V was cut back by 1 base and J by 0 bases. Germline V CDR1 and CDR2: LGHDT, YNNKEL (reference sequence). The CDR3 length is 20 residues. The CDR3 DNA is TGTGCCAGCAGCCAAGGAGGGGGCCTAGCGGGGGGGCCCTCCTACAATGAGCAGTTCTTC. Its translation is CASSQGGGLAGGPSYNEQFF.